The 5 T cell receptor beta chains in this list originate from one sample, sequenced in a study of CD8 T cells in Susac syndrome. The RNA input was 0.5 to 1 ug, and it was reverse transcribed with random hexamers. Via MiXCR, TCRdb re-called the immunoSEQ multiplex PCR reads, giving one row per CDR3 protein. The table has more than 100,000 distinct CDR3 sequences, about 93% seen once. The sequencing sample was made of CD8+ T cells from PBMCs. The receptors were sampled from a human donor with Susac syndrome.

This chain joins TRBV25-1 and TRBJ1-1; D unresolved. CDR1 and CDR2 from the germline V gene are MGHDK and SYGVNS. The CDR3 totals 17 residues. V lost 0 bases, J lost 3 bases, and 17 bases lay in between. The CDR3 DNA sequence: TGTGCCAGCAGTGAATATTCGGGAAAGGGTGTGCACACTGAAGCTTTCTTT. Protein product: CASSEYSGKGVHTEAFF.

The rearrangement links TRBV9 to TRBJ1-2; 7 bases match TRBD1. The germline V gene has CDR1 SGDLS and CDR2 YYNGEE. With V trimmed by 3 bases and J by 4 bases, 9 bases remained unmatched. The CDR3 sequence is 15 residues long. CDR3 sequence: CASSAYDRDAYGYTF. The CDR3 bases are TGTGCCAGCAGCGCCTACGACAGGGACGCCTATGGCTACACCTTC.

This clonotype has just one count. The rearrangement uses TRBV4-1 and TRBJ2-2; 13 bases map to TRBD2. CDR1 is MGHRA, CDR2 YSYEKL, per germline. The CDR3 loop spans 17 amino acids. V was pared by 3 bases and J by 4 bases, with 5 bases of the junction left unmatched. CDR3 region: CASSHRLAGGSTGELFF. CDR3 coding DNA: TGCGCCAGCAGCCATCGACTAGCGGGGGGCTCCACCGGGGAGCTGTTTTTT.

The rearrangement links TRBV15 to TRBJ2-5; D not resolved. The germline gives CDR1 LNHNV, CDR2 YYDKDF (reference sequence). Deletions cut 1 base from V and 4 bases from J, with 7 bases between. This CDR3 comprises 13 residues. The CDR3 region has the DNA TGTGCCACCAGCAGAGCGGCCTCAGAGACCCAGTACTTC. It yields the protein CATSRAASETQYF.

The chain recombines TRBV9 with TRBJ2-3, with D hard to call. CDR3 length: 10 amino acids. Germline CDR1 reads SGDLS; CDR2 reads YYNGEE. The ends were cut back, 7 bases at V and 4 bases at J, with 4 bases in the middle. CDR3 DNA sequence: TGTGCCAGCGCCCCAGATACGCAGTATTTT. As protein: CASAPDTQYF.